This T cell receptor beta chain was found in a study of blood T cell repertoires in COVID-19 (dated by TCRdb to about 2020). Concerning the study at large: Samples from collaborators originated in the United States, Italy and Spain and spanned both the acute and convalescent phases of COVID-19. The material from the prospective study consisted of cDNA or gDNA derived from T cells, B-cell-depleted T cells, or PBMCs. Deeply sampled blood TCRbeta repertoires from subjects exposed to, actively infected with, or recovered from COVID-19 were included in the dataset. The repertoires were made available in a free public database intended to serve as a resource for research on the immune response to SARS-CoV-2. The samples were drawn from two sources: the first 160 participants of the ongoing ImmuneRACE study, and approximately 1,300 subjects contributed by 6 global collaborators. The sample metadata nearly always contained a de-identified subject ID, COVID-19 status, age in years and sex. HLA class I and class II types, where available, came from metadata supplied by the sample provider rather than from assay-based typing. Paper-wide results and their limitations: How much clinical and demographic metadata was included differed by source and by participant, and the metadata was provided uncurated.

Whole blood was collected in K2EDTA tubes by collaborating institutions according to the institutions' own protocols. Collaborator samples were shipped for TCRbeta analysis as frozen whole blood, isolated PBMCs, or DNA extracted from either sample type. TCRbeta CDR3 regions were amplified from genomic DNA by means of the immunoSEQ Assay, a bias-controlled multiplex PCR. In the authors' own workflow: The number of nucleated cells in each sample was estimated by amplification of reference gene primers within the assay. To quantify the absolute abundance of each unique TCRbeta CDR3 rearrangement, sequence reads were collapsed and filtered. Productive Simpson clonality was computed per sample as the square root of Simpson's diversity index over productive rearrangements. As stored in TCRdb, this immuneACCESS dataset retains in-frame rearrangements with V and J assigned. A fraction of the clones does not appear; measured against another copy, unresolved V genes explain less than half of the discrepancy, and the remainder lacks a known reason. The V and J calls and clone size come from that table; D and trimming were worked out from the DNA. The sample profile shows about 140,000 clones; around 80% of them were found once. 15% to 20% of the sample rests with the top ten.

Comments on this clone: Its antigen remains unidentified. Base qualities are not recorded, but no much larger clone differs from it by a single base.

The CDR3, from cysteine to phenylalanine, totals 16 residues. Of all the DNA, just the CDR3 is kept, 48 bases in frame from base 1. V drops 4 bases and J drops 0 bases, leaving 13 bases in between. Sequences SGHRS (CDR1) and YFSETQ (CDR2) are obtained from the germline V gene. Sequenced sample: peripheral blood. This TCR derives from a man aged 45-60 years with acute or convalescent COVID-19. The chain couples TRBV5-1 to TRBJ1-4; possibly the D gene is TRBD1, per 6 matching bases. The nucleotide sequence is TGCGCCAGCAGCCCTGGGGGGGCTGCAACTAATGAAAAACTGTTTTTT. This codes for CASSPGGAATNEKLFF.